This T cell receptor beta chain derives from a study of cytotoxic CD8 clonotypes in ibrutinib-treated CLL. For the study at large: The cohort had 10 to 11 relapsed/refractory and around 15 treatment-naive patients, 17 IGHV unmutated. Study outcomes and limitations: Having risen at ibrutinib response, clonality had fallen back toward baseline by progression. Contraction or stability on treatment characterized the public clonotypes, which were uncommon.

Assay used: immunoSEQ multiplex PCR; TCRdb lists only in-frame clones, some missing. The sample contains nearly 85,000 clones, 75% to 85% of which appear only once. This CDR3 is built from 14 residues. CDR1 is SGHVS, CDR2 FQNEAQ, per germline. V dropped 2 bases and J dropped 8 bases, with 15 bases sitting between them. This clone has a single count. Its target is not known. The sample was PBMCs, taken after 12 months of ibrutinib treatment. This chain joins TRBV7-8 and TRBJ1-1; weak D call: TRBD1 (5 bases). The sequence derives from a human donor with chronic lymphocytic leukemia. CDR3: CASSLWGSSVEAFF. In DNA form, the CDR3 reads TGTGCCAGCAGCTTATGGGGCTCCTCCGTCGAAGCTTTCTTT.